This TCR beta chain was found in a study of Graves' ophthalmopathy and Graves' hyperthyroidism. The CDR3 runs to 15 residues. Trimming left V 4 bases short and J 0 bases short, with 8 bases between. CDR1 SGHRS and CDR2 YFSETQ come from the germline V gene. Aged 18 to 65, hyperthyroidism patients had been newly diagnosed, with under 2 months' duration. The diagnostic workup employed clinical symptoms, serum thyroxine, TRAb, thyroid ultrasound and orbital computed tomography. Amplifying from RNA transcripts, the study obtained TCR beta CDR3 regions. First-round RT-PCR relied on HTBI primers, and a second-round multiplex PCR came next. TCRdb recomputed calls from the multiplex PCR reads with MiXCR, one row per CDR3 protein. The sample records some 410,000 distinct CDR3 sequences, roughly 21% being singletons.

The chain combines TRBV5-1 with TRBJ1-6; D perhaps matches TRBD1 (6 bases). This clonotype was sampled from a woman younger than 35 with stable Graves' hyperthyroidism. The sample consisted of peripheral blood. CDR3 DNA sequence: TGCGCCAGCAGCACAGGGAGCTCCTATAATTCACCCCTCCACTTT. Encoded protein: CASSTGSSYNSPLHF.